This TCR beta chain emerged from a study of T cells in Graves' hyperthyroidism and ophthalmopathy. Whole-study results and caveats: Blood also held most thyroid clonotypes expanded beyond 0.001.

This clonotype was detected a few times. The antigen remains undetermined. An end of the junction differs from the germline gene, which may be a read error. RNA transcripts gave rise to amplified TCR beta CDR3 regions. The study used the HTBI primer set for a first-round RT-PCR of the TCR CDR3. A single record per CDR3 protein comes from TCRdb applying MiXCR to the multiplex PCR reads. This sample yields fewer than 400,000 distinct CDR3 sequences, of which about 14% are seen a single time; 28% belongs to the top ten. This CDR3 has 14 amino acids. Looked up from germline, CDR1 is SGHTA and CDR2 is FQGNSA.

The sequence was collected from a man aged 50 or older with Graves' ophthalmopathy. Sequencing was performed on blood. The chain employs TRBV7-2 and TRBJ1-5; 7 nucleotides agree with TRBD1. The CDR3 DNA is TGTGCCAGCAGTTTAGTACAGGGGAATCAGCCCCAGCATTTT. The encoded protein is CASSLVQGNQPQHF. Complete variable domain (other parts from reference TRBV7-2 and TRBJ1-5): GAGVSQSPSNKVTEKGKDVELRCDPISGHTALYWYRQSLGQGLEFLIYFQGNSAPDKSGLPSDRFSAERTGGSVSTLTIQRTQQEDSAVYLCASSLVQGNQPQHFGDGTRLSIL.